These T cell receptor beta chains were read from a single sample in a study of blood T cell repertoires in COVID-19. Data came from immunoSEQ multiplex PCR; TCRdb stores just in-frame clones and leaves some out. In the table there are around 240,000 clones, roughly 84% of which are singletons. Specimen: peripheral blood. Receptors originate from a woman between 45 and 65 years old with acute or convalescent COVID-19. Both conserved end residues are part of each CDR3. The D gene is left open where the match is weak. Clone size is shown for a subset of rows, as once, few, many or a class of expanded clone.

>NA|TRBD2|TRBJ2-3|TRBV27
CASSLAVGRAPDTQYF
TGTGCCAGCAGTTTAGCGGTCGGGAGGGCCCCAGATACGCAGTATTTT
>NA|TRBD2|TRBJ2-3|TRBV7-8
CASSNPASGGDDTQYF
TGTGCCAGCAGCAATCCCGCTAGCGGGGGGGATGATACGCAGTATTTT
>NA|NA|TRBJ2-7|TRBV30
CAWSVMGAGSYEQYF
TGTGCCTGGAGTGTAATGGGCGCCGGCTCCTACGAGCAGTACTTC
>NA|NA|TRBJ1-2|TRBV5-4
CASSLRGGPYGYTF
TGTGCCAGCAGCTTGAGGGGGGGCCCCTATGGCTACACCTTC
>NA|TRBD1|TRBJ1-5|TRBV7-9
CASSLSRTGAESNQPQHF
TGTGCCAGCAGCTTATCTAGGACAGGGGCAGAAAGCAATCAGCCCCAGCATTTT
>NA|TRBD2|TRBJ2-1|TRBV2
CASTLRSSGLHNEQFF
TGTGCCAGCACCCTGAGGTCTAGCGGGCTTCACAATGAGCAGTTCTTC
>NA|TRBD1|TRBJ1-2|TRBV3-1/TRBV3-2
CASSLGTGSVDGYGYTF
TGTGCCAGCAGCCTCGGGACAGGGAGCGTCGATGGCTATGGCTACACCTTC
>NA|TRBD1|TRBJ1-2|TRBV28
CASSPGDRVGYGYTF
TGTGCCAGCAGCCCTGGGGACAGGGTAGGCTATGGCTACACCTTC
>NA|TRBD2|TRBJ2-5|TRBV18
CASSPRMTSGGSQETQYF
TGTGCCAGCTCACCCCGAATGACTAGCGGGGGTAGCCAAGAGACCCAGTACTTC
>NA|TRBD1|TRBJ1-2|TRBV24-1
CATSSRTGYGYTF
TGTGCCACCAGTTCAAGGACAGGCTATGGCTACACCTTC
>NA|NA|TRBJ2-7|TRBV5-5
CASSLWGSSYEQYF
TGTGCCAGCAGCTTGTGGGGCAGCTCCTACGAGCAGTACTTC
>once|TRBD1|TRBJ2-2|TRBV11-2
CASRPPGRGITGELFF
TGTGCCAGCAGACCCCCCGGCAGGGGGATCACCGGGGAGCTGTTTTTT
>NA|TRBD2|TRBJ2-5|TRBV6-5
CASGGLAGETQYF
TGTGCCAGCGGAGGACTAGCGGGAGAGACCCAGTACTTC
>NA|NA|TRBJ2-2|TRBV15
CATSRVSGAGELFF
TGTGCCACCAGCAGAGTGTCAGGGGCCGGGGAGCTGTTTTTT
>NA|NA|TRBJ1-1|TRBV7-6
CASSSQDSPGTEAFF
TGTGCCAGCAGCTCCCAGGACAGCCCCGGCACTGAAGCTTTCTTT
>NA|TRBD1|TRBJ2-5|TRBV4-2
CASSQDRGPETQYF
TGTGCCAGCAGCCAAGACAGGGGGCCGGAGACCCAGTACTTC
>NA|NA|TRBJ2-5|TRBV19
CASSWAGGLRETQYF
TGTGCCAGTAGTTGGGCAGGGGGGCTTCGGGAGACCCAGTACTTC
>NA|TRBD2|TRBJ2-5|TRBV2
CASTGLAGETQYF
TGTGCCAGCACGGGACTAGCGGGAGAGACCCAGTACTTC
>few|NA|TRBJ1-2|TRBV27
CASSSQTGASGYTF
TGTGCCAGCAGTAGTCAGACAGGAGCGTCGGGCTACACCTTC
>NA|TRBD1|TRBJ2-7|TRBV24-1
CATSDWTGGKYEQYF
TGTGCCACCAGTGATTGGACAGGGGGGAAATACGAGCAGTACTTC